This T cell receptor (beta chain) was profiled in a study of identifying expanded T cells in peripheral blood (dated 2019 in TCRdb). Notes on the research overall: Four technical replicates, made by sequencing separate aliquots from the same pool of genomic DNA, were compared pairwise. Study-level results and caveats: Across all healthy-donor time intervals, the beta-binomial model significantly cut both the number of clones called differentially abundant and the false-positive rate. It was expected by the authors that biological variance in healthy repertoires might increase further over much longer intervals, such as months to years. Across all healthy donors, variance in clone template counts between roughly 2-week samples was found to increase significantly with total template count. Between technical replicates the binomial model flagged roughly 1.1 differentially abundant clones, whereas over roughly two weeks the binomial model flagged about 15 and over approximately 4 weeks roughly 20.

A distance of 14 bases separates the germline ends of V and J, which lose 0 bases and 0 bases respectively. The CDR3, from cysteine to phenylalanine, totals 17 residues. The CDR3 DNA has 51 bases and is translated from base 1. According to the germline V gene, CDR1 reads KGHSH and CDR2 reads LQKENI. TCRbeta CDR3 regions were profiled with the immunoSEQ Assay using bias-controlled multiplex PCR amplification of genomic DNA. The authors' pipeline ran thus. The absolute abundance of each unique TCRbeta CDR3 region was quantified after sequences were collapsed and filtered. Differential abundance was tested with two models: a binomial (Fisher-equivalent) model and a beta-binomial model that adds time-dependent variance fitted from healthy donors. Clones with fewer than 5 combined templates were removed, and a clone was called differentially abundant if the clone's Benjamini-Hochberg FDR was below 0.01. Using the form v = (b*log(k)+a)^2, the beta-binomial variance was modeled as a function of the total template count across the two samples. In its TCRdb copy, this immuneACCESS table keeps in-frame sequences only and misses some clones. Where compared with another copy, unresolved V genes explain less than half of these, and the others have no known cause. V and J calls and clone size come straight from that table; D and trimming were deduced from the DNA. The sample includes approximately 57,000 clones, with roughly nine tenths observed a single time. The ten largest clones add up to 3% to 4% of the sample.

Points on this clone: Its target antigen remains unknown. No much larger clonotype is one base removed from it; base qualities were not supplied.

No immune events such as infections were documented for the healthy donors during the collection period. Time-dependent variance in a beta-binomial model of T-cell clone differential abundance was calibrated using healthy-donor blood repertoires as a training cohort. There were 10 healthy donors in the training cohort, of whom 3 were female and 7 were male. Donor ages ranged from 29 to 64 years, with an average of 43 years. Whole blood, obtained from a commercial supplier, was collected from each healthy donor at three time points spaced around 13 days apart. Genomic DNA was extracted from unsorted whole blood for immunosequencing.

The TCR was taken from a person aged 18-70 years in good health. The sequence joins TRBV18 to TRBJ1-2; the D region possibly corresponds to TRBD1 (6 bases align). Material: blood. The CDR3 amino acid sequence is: CASSPPQGQRANYGYTF. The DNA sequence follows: TGTGCCAGCTCACCACCGCAAGGACAGCGAGCTAACTATGGCTACACCTTC.